This T cell receptor beta chain was retrieved from a study of T cells in Graves' hyperthyroidism and ophthalmopathy. Study-level findings and limits: A median approximately 6.5 months before onset, the model predicted ophthalmopathy.

Lactation, pregnancy, other autoimmune disease or uncontrolled infection led to exclusion of patients. Diagnosing involved the use of clinical symptoms, serum thyroxine and TRAb, thyroid ultrasound and orbital computed tomography. Losses at the gene ends were 2 bases for V and 5 bases for J; bases not matched to a gene: 1. The CDR3 loop spans 13 amino acids. The germline V gene has CDR1 PRHDT and CDR2 FYEKMQ (reference sequence). This clonotype came up many times. Antigen unknown. Authors of the study amplified TCR beta CDR3 regions from RNA transcripts. Primed by the HTBI set, a first-round RT-PCR was run on the TCR CDR3. TCRdb re-called the multiplex PCR reads through MiXCR, storing one row per CDR3 protein. The profile covers roughly 560,000 distinct CDR3 sequences, with roughly 15% appearing a single time and around 4.1% taken by the ten largest.

This rearrangement joins TRBV13 to TRBJ2-3; 7 bases are a match to TRBD2. The clonotype was recovered from a woman aged 40 to 50 with Graves' ophthalmopathy. Sequenced material: blood. The CDR3 nucleotides are TGTGCCAGCAGCTTACCGGGGGGAGATACGCAGTATTTT. This gives the protein CASSLPGGDTQYF.